The 21 T cell receptor beta chains given below trace back to one sample, sequenced in a study of Ad26.COV2.S vaccination and SARS-CoV-2 variants. Profiled with immunoSEQ multiplex PCR; TCRdb holds only in-frame clones, not every one. The sample shows approximately 350,000 clones, about four fifths of them seen only once. The treatment denotes: about 20 received Ad26.COV2.S at low or high dose, single or two shots; roughly five received placebo; per-sample allocation not given. Sampling took place 63 days after the first vaccine or placebo injection. This material consisted of peripheral blood, taken in a trial of Ad26.COV2.S vaccine versus placebo. The receptors stem from a person between 18 and 65 years old who received the Ad26.COV2.S COVID-19 vaccine or a placebo.

In its sample, this clone was seen a few times. The J gene is TRBJ2-2, the V gene TRBV9; 8 bases match TRBD2. Trimming took 4 bases from V and 7 from J; bases not matched to a gene: 9. This CDR3 comprises 15 residues. The germline gives CDR1 SGDLS, CDR2 YYNGEE. Here the CDR3 DNA reads TGTGCCAGCAGCCCTCCGGGACTAGTCCACGGGGAGCTGTTTTTT. Protein sequence: CASSPPGLVHGELFF.

This clone was counted between two and nine times. The chain combines TRBV5-1 with TRBJ2-1, with a possible D match to TRBD1 (6 bases). V lost 1 base to trimming and J lost 2 bases, with 10 bases between them. CDR1 is SGHRS, CDR2 YFSETQ, per germline. The CDR3 runs 15 residues. The CDR3 nucleotides are TGCGCCAGCAGCTTGCAAGGGGGTGCCTACAATGAGCAGTTCTTC. It is translated as CASSLQGGAYNEQFF.

V usage is TRBV9 and J usage is TRBJ1-3; no definite D call. Germline CDR1 and CDR2: SGDLS and YYNGEE. This CDR3 comprises 16 residues. The V and J ends lost 0 bases and 0 bases respectively, with 10 bases between them. CDR3 DNA: TGTGCCAGCAGCGTAGGGCGGGCTGGCTCTGGAAACACCATATATTTT. Residues: CASSVGRAGSGNTIYF.

The rearrangement links TRBV19 to TRBJ2-7; D gene uncertain. The germline V gene encodes CDR1 LNHDA and CDR2 SQIVND (reference sequence). V gave up 5 bases and J gave up 0 bases, with 11 bases separating them. This CDR3 has 14 amino acids. In DNA form, the CDR3 reads TGTGCCAGTAGTGCCGGCCGGAGCTCCTACGAGCAGTACTTC. This sequence encodes CASSAGRSSYEQYF.

The CDR3 loop is CASSQVRLAGLPSTDTQYF. The CDR3 nucleotides read TGTGCCAGCAGCCAAGTGCGACTAGCGGGACTTCCTAGCACAGATACGCAGTATTTT. The chain employs TRBV3-1 (or the pseudogene TRBV3-2) and TRBJ2-3, with 11 bases lining up with TRBD2. Germline V gives CDR1 LGHDT, CDR2 YNNKEL (reference sequence). V gave up 1 base and J gave up 0 bases; unmatched junction bases: 9. The CDR3 is 19 amino acids.

V gene TRBV5-1 combines with J gene TRBJ2-1, with a weak D call TRBD1 (6 bases). The CDR3 runs to 14 residues. V gave up 5 bases and J gave up 8 bases, with 17 bases separating them. Germline V gene data show CDR1 as SGHRS and CDR2 as YFSETQ. CDR3 amino acids: CASRKQGSGDEQFF. CDR3 DNA: TGCGCCAGCAGAAAACAGGGAAGTGGTGATGAGCAGTTCTTC.

The rearrangement joins TRBV11-3 to TRBJ2-3; D is unclear. CDR1 is SGHNT and CDR2 is YENEEA in the germline V gene. The CDR3 has 15 amino acids. V lost 0 bases, J lost 0 bases, and 7 bases lay in between. CDR3 sequence reads: CASSLDWSSTDTQYF. CDR3 DNA: TGTGCCAGCAGCTTAGACTGGTCTAGCACAGATACGCAGTATTTT.

The rearrangement uses TRBV3-1 (or the pseudogene TRBV3-2) and TRBJ2-6; either TRBD1 or TRBD2 may fit D (5 bases each). V was pared by 4 bases and J by 2 bases, with 12 bases between. CDR1 and CDR2 (germline): LGHDT, YNNKEL (reference sequence). This CDR3 comprises 16 residues. CDR3 coding DNA: TGTGCCAGCAGCCCCCCGTGGGGGACTGGGGCCAACGTCCTGACTTTC. Its protein is CASSPPWGTGANVLTF.

V is TRBV4-2 and J is TRBJ2-1; tentative D call: TRBD2 (5 bases). The CDR3 has 18 amino acids. The germline V and J ends were trimmed by 1 base and 5 bases, with 21 bases remaining between them. Germline V gene sequence: CDR1 LGHNA, CDR2 YNFKEQ. The CDR3 spells CASSQARTRYDGDNEQFF. The CDR3 DNA is TGTGCCAGCAGCCAAGCGCGGACCCGGTACGACGGGGACAATGAGCAGTTCTTC.

The chain joins TRBV9 to TRBJ2-7, with D perhaps TRBD2 (5 bases). V shed 7 bases and J shed 6 bases, with 14 bases lying between them. Looked up from germline, CDR1 is SGDLS and CDR2 is YYNGEE. The CDR3 runs 12 residues. CDR3 DNA sequence: TGTGCCAGCGGCGGAGGTACTGGCGAGCAGTACTTC. Translating gives CASGGGTGEQYF.

This clone came up a few times. The chain joins TRBV10-1 to TRBJ1-5; no definite D call. The CDR3 consists of 14 residues. Germline assignment: CDR1 WNHNN and CDR2 SYGVQD (reference sequence). V gave up 3 bases and J gave up 10 bases, with 16 bases separating them. CDR3 sequence: CASSDGPSPIPQHF. The CDR3 DNA is TGCGCCAGCAGTGACGGTCCTTCCCCGATACCCCAGCATTTT.

The chain joins TRBV11-2 to TRBJ2-6, with D maybe TRBD1 (6 bases). The V gene lost 2 bases and the J gene lost 9 bases, with 26 bases spanning the gap. The CDR3 consists of 19 residues. Germline CDR1 reads SGHAT; CDR2 reads FQNNGV. CDR3 nucleotides: TGTGCCAGCAGCTTAAGGGCCTGGGGGCGGACAGTATCGGGCAACGTCCTGACTTTC. The encoded protein is CASSLRAWGRTVSGNVLTF.

The genes are TRBV6-5 and TRBJ1-5, with TRBD1 matching 8 bases. Trimming took 5 bases from V and 7 from J; bases not matched to a gene: 7. This CDR3 has 14 amino acids. The germline V gene encodes CDR1 MNHEY and CDR2 SVGAGI. The CDR3 nucleotides are TGTGCCAGCAGTAAGTCGGACAGGGACCAGCCCCAGCATTTT. It translates to CASSKSDRDQPQHF.

The chain employs TRBV11-3 and TRBJ1-1; D is unclear. CDR1 is SGHNT, CDR2 YENEEA, per germline. This CDR3 contains 14 residues. Deletions cut 5 bases from V and 0 bases from J, with 10 bases between. The CDR3 reads CASSTHTVNTEAFF. The CDR3 DNA follows: TGTGCCAGCAGCACCCATACAGTGAACACTGAAGCTTTCTTT.

The chain combines TRBV4-1 with TRBJ1-2; no definite D call. The CDR3 runs 12 residues. Deletions cut 2 bases from V and 6 bases from J, with 7 bases between. Germline CDR1 is MGHRA and CDR2 is YSYEKL. This CDR3 is CASSQMANGYTF. The CDR3 nucleotides read TGCGCCAGCAGCCAAATGGCTAATGGCTACACCTTC.

This clone has only one observation. The chain has TRBV24-1 and TRBJ2-1; 8 positions agree with TRBD1. The V gene's germline CDR1 is KGHDR and CDR2 SFDVKD. The trim removed 3 bases at V and 2 bases at J, leaving 8 bases unmatched. This CDR3 is built from 17 residues. The CDR3 DNA follows: TGTGCCACCAGTGATCTTGGACAGGGAGCCCCCTACAATGAGCAGTTCTTC. It translates to CATSDLGQGAPYNEQFF.

This chain uses TRBV11-2 with TRBJ2-7, with a tentative D call TRBD1 (6 bases). The CDR3 is 16 amino acids. Deletions cut 5 bases from V and 7 bases from J, with 24 bases between. Looked up from germline, CDR1 is SGHAT and CDR2 is FQNNGV. DNA of the CDR3: TGTGCCAGCAGCGCAAGGTACAGGGCTAGCTGGGGAGAGCAGTACTTC. Translating it yields CASSARYRASWGEQYF.

To note about this clone: The sample has other DNA sequences that encode this CDR3 too. This chain joins TRBV3-1 (or the pseudogene TRBV3-2) and TRBJ1-3; D not certain. V was shortened by 1 base and J by 4 bases, with 8 bases between the two germline ends. Germline lookup yields CDR1 LGHDT and CDR2 YNNKEL (reference sequence). The CDR3 loop spans 14 amino acids. The CDR3 DNA is TGTGCCAGCAGCCAAGCCGGGCCCGGAAACACCATATATTTT. It encodes CASSQAGPGNTIYF.

The chain carries TRBV7-2 and TRBJ2-7; D remains unclear. CDR3 length: 13 residues. The V and J ends lost 5 bases and 2 bases respectively, with 10 bases between them. Germline V gene lookup returns CDR1 SGHTA and CDR2 FQGNSA. The CDR3 DNA sequence: TGTGCCAGCAGCAAAAACCGGGCCTACGAGCAGTACTTC. Translating it yields CASSKNRAYEQYF. The complete variable domain, with remaining parts taken from reference TRBV7-2 and TRBJ2-7, reads GAGVSQSPSNKVTEKGKDVELRCDPISGHTALYWYRQSLGQGLEFLIYFQGNSAPDKSGLPSDRFSAERTGGSVSTLTIQRTQQEDSAVYLCASSKNRAYEQYFGPGTRLTVT.

V and J are TRBV6-5 and TRBJ1-2; D may be TRBD1 (5 bases). V lost 6 bases and J 3 bases, leaving 11 bases between the germline ends. Germline CDR1 MNHEY, CDR2 SVGAGI. The CDR3 totals 13 residues. CDR3 DNA sequence: TGTGCCAGCAGCCACCGGGGGTACTATGGCTACACCTTC. The encoded protein is CASSHRGYYGYTF.

This rearrangement joins TRBV6-4 to TRBJ1-1, with D possibly TRBD1 on 5 matching bases. Trimming took 6 bases from V and 2 from J, leaving 13 bases between them. CDR1 MRHNA and CDR2 SNTAGT come from the germline V gene. CDR3 length equals 14 residues. The chain's CDR3 is CASRDGTGNTEAFF. As DNA, the CDR3 is TGTGCCAGCAGAGATGGGACGGGTAACACTGAAGCTTTCTTT.